One sample yielded the 28 T cell receptor beta chains listed below, sequenced in a study of OX40 agonist ivuxolimab in advanced cancers. This table comes from immunoSEQ multiplex PCR, and its TCRdb copy is limited to in-frame clones, with some not included. The sample records 15,000 to 20,000 clones, 65% to 90% being singletons. The specimen was CD4+ or CD8+ T cells sorted from blood, collected in a trial of the OX40 agonist ivuxolimab. These receptors originate from an adult with an advanced solid tumor such as melanoma, head and neck, liver or kidney cancer.

With respect to this clone: The junction and the germline gene differ at one end; a read error may be behind it. V is TRBV7-3 and J is TRBJ2-1; TRBD2 agrees at 9 bases. The CDR3 consists of 16 residues. Germline V gene sequence: CDR1 SGHTA, CDR2 FQGTGA. DNA of the CDR3: TGTGCCAGCAGCTCCGGACTAGCGCGCCCCTACAATGGGCAGTTCTTC. Its protein is CASSSGLARPYNGQFF. Complete variable domain (other parts from reference TRBV7-3 and TRBJ2-1): GAGVSQTPSNKVTEKGKYVELRCDPISGHTALYWYRQSLGQGPEFLIYFQGTGAADDSGLPNDRFFAVRPEGSVSTLKIQRTERGDSAVYLCASSSGLARPYNGQFFGPGTRLTVL.

The chain joins TRBV28 to TRBJ1-2; TRBD1 agrees at 11 bases. The CDR3 totals 13 residues. The germline CDR1 and CDR2 sequences are MDHEN and SYDVKM. Trimming removed 8 bases from V and 6 bases from J; junction bases left unmatched: 5. The CDR3 coding sequence is TGTGCCAGCGGCCGGGACAGGGGGGATGGCTACACCTTC. Translation gives CASGRDRGDGYTF.

The sample holds a few counts of this clone. This sequence joins TRBV18 and TRBJ2-5, with unresolved D. This CDR3 is 14 amino acids long. Germline V lookup: CDR1 KGHSH, CDR2 LQKENI. The ends were cut back, 2 bases at V and 2 bases at J, with 9 bases in the middle. The CDR3 DNA reads as TGTGCCAGCTCACCAAGAACGGCGCAAGAGACCCAGTACTTC. It translates to CASSPRTAQETQYF.

The gene calls are TRBV5-4 and TRBJ2-5; possible D gene TRBD2, 6 bases. Trimming pared 0 bases from V and 4 bases from J, leaving 16 bases between. Germline lookup yields CDR1 SGHNT and CDR2 YYREEE (reference sequence). The CDR3 is 16 amino acids. The CDR3, as DNA: TGTGCCAGCAGCTTGGGTGGCGGGGCCCCTGGAGAGACCCAGTACTTC. Its translation: CASSLGGGAPGETQYF.

The chain has TRBV5-4 and TRBJ2-4; 7 bases align to TRBD2. This CDR3 comprises 16 residues. Germline V gene sequence: CDR1 SGHNT, CDR2 YYREEE (reference sequence). The J segment lost 2 bases and the V segment lost 4 bases, leaving 9 bases of the junction unmatched. The CDR3 protein is CASSPGGSGPKNIQYF. In nucleotides, the CDR3 is TGTGCCAGCAGCCCGGGAGGTAGCGGGCCCAAAAACATTCAGTACTTC. The entire variable domain, with the rest obtained from reference TRBV5-4 and TRBJ2-4, is as follows: ETGVTQSPTHLIKTRGQQVTLRCSSQSGHNTVSWYQQALGQGPQFIFQYYREEENGRGNFPPRFSGLQFPNYSSELNVNALELDDSALYLCASSPGGSGPKNIQYFGAGTRLSVL.

The chain combines TRBV6-5 with TRBJ2-2, with D uncertain. From germline, CDR1 is MNHEY and CDR2 SVGAGI. V was cut by 4 bases and J by 4 bases, with 13 bases left in between. This CDR3 is built from 15 residues. CDR3 amino acids: CASSSMGIGTGELFF. The CDR3 coding sequence is TGTGCCAGCAGTTCCATGGGGATCGGCACCGGGGAGCTGTTTTTT.

This clone was picked up a small number of times. The rearrangement links TRBV14 to TRBJ1-6; no definite D call. Trimming removed 3 bases from V and 1 base from J, with 7 bases in between. Germline assignment: CDR1 SGHDN and CDR2 FVKESK. The CDR3 runs 15 residues. DNA of the CDR3: TGTGCCAGCAGCCAGGACGGATCCTATAATTCACCCCTCCACTTT. Residues: CASSQDGSYNSPLHF.

The rearrangement links TRBV5-1 to TRBJ2-2, with 7 bases fitting TRBD2. The CDR3 totals 15 residues. Unmatched junction bases numbered 7, after V lost 3 bases and J lost 5 bases. Germline V CDR1 and CDR2: SGHRS, YFSETQ. This CDR3 is CASSSRTRETGELFF. For the CDR3, the DNA is TGCGCCAGCAGCTCACGGACTAGAGAGACCGGGGAGCTGTTTTTT.

In this sample, this clone turned up a few times. The chain joins TRBV15 to TRBJ1-5, with D unresolved. CDR1 and CDR2 (germline): LNHNV, YYDKDF (reference sequence). This CDR3 has 13 amino acids. V was clipped by 5 bases and J by 11 bases, with 16 bases between them. CDR3 sequence (DNA): TGTGCCACCAGCTATGGGATAGATGGGGCCCAGCATTTT. It codes for CATSYGIDGAQHF.

The gene calls are TRBV4-1 and TRBJ2-5; D is undetermined. V was pared by 1 base and J by 4 bases, with 10 bases between. Germline lookup yields CDR1 MGHRA and CDR2 YSYEKL. The CDR3 has 14 amino acids. In DNA form, the CDR3 reads TGCGCCAGCAGCCAAGGGTCGTCTCCAGAGACCCAGTACTTC. Amino acids: CASSQGSSPETQYF.

This clone was recorded once. The chain carries TRBV11-2 and TRBJ2-7; TRBD2 matches at 12 bases. The V segment lost 5 bases and the J segment 4 bases; nucleotides outside the gene matches: 6. The CDR3 has 15 residues. CDR1 and CDR2 from the germline V gene are SGHAT and FQNNGV. The CDR3 bases are TGTGCCAGCAGCGCGTCTAGCGGGGGGGGGTACGAGCAGTACTTC. It translates to CASSASSGGGYEQYF.

The V and J genes are TRBV7-3 and TRBJ2-2, with D perhaps TRBD1 or TRBD2 (5 bases each). Trimming took off 8 bases at V and 5 bases at J, with 18 bases between the two ends. CDR3 length: 15 amino acids. Per germline, CDR1 SGHTA and CDR2 FQGTGA. CDR3 sequence reads: CASSRRGGTTGELFF. The CDR3 DNA follows: TGTGCCAGCTCCCGCCGTGGGGGTACGACCGGGGAGCTGTTTTTT.

This clone was found once. V is TRBV7-2 and J is TRBJ1-1; perhaps TRBD1 as D (5 bases). Germline loops: CDR1 SGHTA, CDR2 FQGNSA. There are 15 residues in the CDR3. Between the trimmed V and J ends, which lost 5 bases and 1 base, there was a span of 14 bases. The DNA of the CDR3 is TGTGCCAGCAGCCCATCCCAGGGCCGGAACACTGAAGCTTTCTTT. Amino acids: CASSPSQGRNTEAFF.

This chain links TRBV6-1 with TRBJ1-3, with D unresolved. V was shortened by 3 bases and J by 3 bases, with 6 bases between the two germline ends. Per the germline V gene, CDR1 is MNHNS and CDR2 is SASEGT. CDR3 size: 13 residues. In DNA, the CDR3 is TGTGCCAGCAGTGATCGACGTGGAAACACCATATATTTT. Its translation is CASSDRRGNTIYF.

This clone appeared a single time. The gene calls are TRBV27 and TRBJ2-6; 9 nucleotides line up with TRBD1. In germline, CDR1 is MNHEY, CDR2 SMNVEV (reference sequence). V lost 5 bases, J lost 4 bases, and 12 bases stayed unmatched. The CDR3 length is 18 residues. CDR3 in amino acids: CASSKDRGYSGGANVLTF. The CDR3 nucleotides read TGTGCCAGCAGTAAAGACAGGGGGTACTCTGGGGGGGCCAACGTCCTGACTTTC.

This chain connects TRBV5-1 to TRBJ2-5; 8 bases fit TRBD2. Germline CDR1 and CDR2: SGHRS and YFSETQ. J was trimmed by 1 base and V by 4 bases; bases with no gene match: 3. CDR3 length: 14 amino acids. CDR3 protein: CASSGGRTQETQYF. DNA of the CDR3: TGCGCCAGCAGCGGCGGGAGGACCCAAGAGACCCAGTACTTC. The variable domain in full, with the rest retrieved from reference TRBV5-1 and TRBJ2-5, is KAGVTQTPRYLIKTRGQQVTLSCSPISGHRSVSWYQQTPGQGLQFLFEYFSETQRNKGNFPGRFSGRQFSNSRSEMNVSTLELGDSALYLCASSGGRTQETQYFGPGTRLLVL.

The chain links TRBV5-4 to TRBJ2-1, with D tentatively TRBD1 or TRBD2 (5 bases each). CDR1 is SGHNT, CDR2 YYREEE, per germline (reference sequence). V was pared by 2 bases and J by 9 bases, with 18 bases between. This CDR3 comprises 15 residues. CDR3 sequence reads: CASSLVTVLGGEQFF. CDR3 coding DNA: TGTGCCAGCAGCTTAGTCACAGTACTTGGGGGTGAGCAGTTCTTC.

The chain couples TRBV18 to TRBJ2-1, with 9 bases matching TRBD2. Germline values: CDR1 KGHSH, CDR2 LQKENI. V trimming: 4 bases; J trimming: 4 bases; junction bases outside the gene matches: 8. This CDR3 region has 16 residues. This chain's CDR3 is CASSLQGLADYNEQFF. The CDR3 DNA reads TGTGCCAGCTCACTGCAGGGACTAGCAGATTACAATGAGCAGTTCTTC.

This chain uses TRBV19 with TRBJ1-4, with D perhaps matching TRBD1 (6 bases). V lost 5 bases to trimming and J lost 4 bases, with 17 bases between them. This CDR3 is 16 amino acids long. CDR1 and CDR2 from the germline V gene are LNHDA and SQIVND (reference sequence). The CDR3: CASSLLPGRGNEKLFF. The DNA for the CDR3 is TGTGCCAGTAGTCTTCTCCCGGGCAGGGGTAATGAAAAACTGTTTTTT.

This chain uses TRBV28 with TRBJ2-3; D uncertain. V dropped 3 bases and J dropped 2 bases, with 15 bases sitting between them. Per the germline V gene, CDR1 is MDHEN and CDR2 is SYDVKM. The CDR3 is 16 residues long. The CDR3 region is CASSFSARHYTDTQYF. The CDR3, as DNA: TGTGCCAGCAGTTTCTCGGCCCGACATTACACAGATACGCAGTATTTT.

This chain joins TRBV6-1 and TRBJ1-2, with 7 bases lining up with TRBD1. Germline-derived CDR1 and CDR2 are MNHNS and SASEGT. This CDR3 has 13 amino acids. J was trimmed by 0 bases and V by 10 bases; bases with no gene match: 5. CDR3 amino acids: CAIGTASNYGYTF. The CDR3 DNA sequence: TGTGCCATAGGGACAGCCTCTAACTATGGCTACACCTTC.

The V and J genes are TRBV5-4 and TRBJ1-4; maybe TRBD1 (6 bases). V dropped 4 bases and J dropped 7 bases, with 14 bases sitting between them. The CDR3 contains 14 residues. Germline-derived CDR1 and CDR2 are SGHNT and YYREEE (reference sequence). Here the CDR3 DNA reads TGTGCCAGCAGCAGGGGGGGTGGTGGTGAAAAACTGTTTTTT. Protein: CASSRGGGGEKLFF.

The chain carries TRBV7-8 and TRBJ1-6; D unclear. V was shortened by 5 bases and J by 5 bases, with 13 bases between the two germline ends. Per the germline V gene, CDR1 is SGHVS and CDR2 is FQNEAQ. This CDR3 contains 15 residues. CDR3 sequence (DNA): TGTGCCAGCAGCCAGGCGGTTACCAATAATTCACCCCTCCACTTT. Residues: CASSQAVTNNSPLHF. The whole variable domain, filled in from reference TRBV7-8 and TRBJ1-6, reads GAGVSQSPRYKVAKRGQDVALRCDPISGHVSLFWYQQALGQGPEFLTYFQNEAQLDKSGLPSDRFFAERPEGSVSTLKIQRTQQEDSAVYLCASSQAVTNNSPLHFGNGTRLTVT.

The V and J genes are TRBV10-3 and TRBJ1-2, with 8 bases identical to TRBD1. After removal of 2 bases from V and 1 base from J, the junction contained 3 bases not matched to a gene. The CDR3 spans 15 residues. Germline V gene data show CDR1 as ENHRY and CDR2 as SYGVKD. The CDR3 coding sequence is TGTGCCATCAGTGAGCAGGGGGCGATTAACTATGGCTACACCTTC. It translates to CAISEQGAINYGYTF.

V gene TRBV19 combines with J gene TRBJ2-7, with no clear D. V lost 7 bases, J lost 3 bases, and 16 bases lay in between. The CDR3 has 14 residues. The germline V gene encodes CDR1 LNHDA and CDR2 SQIVND (reference sequence). The CDR3, as DNA: TGTGCCAGTAAGCCCCGGTATGACGGCTACGAGCAGTACTTC. This codes for CASKPRYDGYEQYF.

The V and J genes are TRBV2 and TRBJ1-3, with D possibly matching TRBD1 (5 bases). The CDR3 is made up of 15 amino acids. Trimming shortened V by 5 bases and J by 0 bases, and 11 bases separated the two germline ends. Germline V gives CDR1 SNHLY, CDR2 FYNNEI. CDR3 DNA sequence: TGTGCCAGCAGTCCAACCAGGGTCTCTGGAAACACCATATATTTT. Translated, it gives CASSPTRVSGNTIYF.

This clone was counted once. CDR3 DNA: TGTGCCAGCAGTTTTAGCTTTTTCGGGAGACGACCTAACGAAGCTTTCTTT. This codes for CASSFSFFGRRPNEAFF. The chain recombines TRBV28 with TRBJ1-1; no clear D gene. V gave up 3 bases and J gave up 8 bases, with 25 bases separating them. The CDR3 is 17 amino acids. The germline gives CDR1 MDHEN, CDR2 SYDVKM.

The chain recombines TRBV19 with TRBJ2-1; TRBD2 matches at 12 bases. The CDR3 sequence is 16 residues long. Germline V lookup: CDR1 LNHDA, CDR2 SQIVND (reference sequence). Trimming at V came to 5 bases and at J to 8 bases, leaving 10 bases not matched to a gene. CDR3 DNA: TGTGCCAGTAGTTCGATACTAGCGGGGGGCAGGGATGAGCAGTTCTTC. It translates to CASSSILAGGRDEQFF.